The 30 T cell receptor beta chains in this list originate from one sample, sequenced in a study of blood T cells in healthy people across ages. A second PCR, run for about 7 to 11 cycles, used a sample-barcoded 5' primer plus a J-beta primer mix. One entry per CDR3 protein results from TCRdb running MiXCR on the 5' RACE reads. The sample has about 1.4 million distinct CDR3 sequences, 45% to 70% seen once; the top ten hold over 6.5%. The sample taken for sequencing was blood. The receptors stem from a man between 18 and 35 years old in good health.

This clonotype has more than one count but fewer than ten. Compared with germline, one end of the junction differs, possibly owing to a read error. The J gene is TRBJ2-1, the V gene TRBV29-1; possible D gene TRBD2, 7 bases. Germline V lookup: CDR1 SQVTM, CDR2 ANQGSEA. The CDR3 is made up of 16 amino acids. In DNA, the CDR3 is TGCAGCGTCGAAGGGGGGGATTCCGTCTCCTACAATGAGCAGTTCTTC. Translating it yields CSVEGGDSVSYNEQFF.

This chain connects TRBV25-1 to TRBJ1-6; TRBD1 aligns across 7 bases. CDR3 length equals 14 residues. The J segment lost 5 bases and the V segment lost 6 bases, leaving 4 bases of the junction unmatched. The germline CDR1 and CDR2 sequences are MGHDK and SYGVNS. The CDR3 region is CASRNTGDNSPLHF. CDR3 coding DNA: TGTGCCAGCAGGAATACAGGGGATAATTCACCCCTCCACTTT.

The CDR3 DNA follows: TGTGCCAGCAGACGGGACTTCGCCTCCCAACAGCCCCAGCATTTT. Protein product: CASRRDFASQQPQHF. This chain links TRBV6-6 with TRBJ1-5; tentatively, D is TRBD1 (5 bases). Germline V gene sequence: CDR1 MNHNY, CDR2 SVGAGI (reference sequence). CDR3 length: 15 residues. V was trimmed by 6 bases and J by 7 bases, leaving 19 bases between them.

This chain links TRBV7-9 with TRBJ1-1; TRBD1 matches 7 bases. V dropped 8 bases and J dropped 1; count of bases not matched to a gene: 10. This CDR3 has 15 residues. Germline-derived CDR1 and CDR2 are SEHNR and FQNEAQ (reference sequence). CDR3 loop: CASGNRGPGNTEAFF. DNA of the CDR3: TGTGCCAGCGGAAACAGGGGCCCGGGGAACACTGAAGCTTTCTTT.

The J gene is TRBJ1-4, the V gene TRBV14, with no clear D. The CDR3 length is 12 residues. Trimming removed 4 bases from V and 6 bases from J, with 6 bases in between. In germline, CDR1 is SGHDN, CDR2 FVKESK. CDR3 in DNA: TGTGCCAGCAGCCTTAGTTATGAAAAACTGTTTTTT. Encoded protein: CASSLSYEKLFF.

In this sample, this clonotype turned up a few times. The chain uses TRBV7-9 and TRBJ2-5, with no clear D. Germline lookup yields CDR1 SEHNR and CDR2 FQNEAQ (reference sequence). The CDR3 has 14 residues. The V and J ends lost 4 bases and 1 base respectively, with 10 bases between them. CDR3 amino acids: CASSSPTLQETQYF. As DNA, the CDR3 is TGTGCCAGCAGCTCGCCGACCCTCCAAGAGACCCAGTACTTC.

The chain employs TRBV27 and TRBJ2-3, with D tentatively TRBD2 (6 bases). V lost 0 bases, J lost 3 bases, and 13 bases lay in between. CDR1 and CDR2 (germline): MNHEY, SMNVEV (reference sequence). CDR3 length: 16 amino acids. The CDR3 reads CASSLSAGFSTDTQYF. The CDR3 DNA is TGTGCCAGCAGTTTATCGGCGGGGTTTTCGACAGATACGCAGTATTTT.

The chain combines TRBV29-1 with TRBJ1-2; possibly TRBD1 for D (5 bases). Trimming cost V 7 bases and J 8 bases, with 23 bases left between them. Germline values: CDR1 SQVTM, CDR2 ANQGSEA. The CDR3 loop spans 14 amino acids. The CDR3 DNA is TGCAGCGCAACCGCGGACGGCCGGGACCAAGGCTACACCTTC. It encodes CSATADGRDQGYTF.

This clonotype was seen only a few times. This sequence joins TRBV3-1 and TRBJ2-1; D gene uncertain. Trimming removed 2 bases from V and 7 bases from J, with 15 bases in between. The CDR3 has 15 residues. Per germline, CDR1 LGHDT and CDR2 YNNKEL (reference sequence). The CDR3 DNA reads TGTGCCAGCAGCCAATCTGGGTTAAACTGGAATGAGCAGTTCTTC. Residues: CASSQSGLNWNEQFF.

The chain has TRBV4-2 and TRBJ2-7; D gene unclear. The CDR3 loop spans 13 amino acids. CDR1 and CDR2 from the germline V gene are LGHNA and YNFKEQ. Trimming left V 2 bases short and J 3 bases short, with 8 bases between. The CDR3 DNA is TGTGCCAGCAGCCAACGCCCAGACTACGAGCAGTACTTC. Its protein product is CASSQRPDYEQYF.

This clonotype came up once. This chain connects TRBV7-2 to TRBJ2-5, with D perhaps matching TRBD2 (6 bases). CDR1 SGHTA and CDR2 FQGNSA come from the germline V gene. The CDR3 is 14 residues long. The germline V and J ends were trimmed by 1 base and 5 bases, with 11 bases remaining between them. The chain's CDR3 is CASSLVTSMETQYF. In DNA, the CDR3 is TGTGCCAGCAGCTTAGTCACTAGCATGGAGACCCAGTACTTC.

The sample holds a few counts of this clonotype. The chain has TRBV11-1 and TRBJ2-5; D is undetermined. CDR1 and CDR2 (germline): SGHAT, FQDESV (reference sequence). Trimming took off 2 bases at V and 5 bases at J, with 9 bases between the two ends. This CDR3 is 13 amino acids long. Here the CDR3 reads CASSLFGLETQYF. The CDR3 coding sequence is TGTGCCAGCAGCTTATTCGGTCTTGAGACCCAGTACTTC. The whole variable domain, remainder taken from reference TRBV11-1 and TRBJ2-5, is EAEVAQSPRYKITEKSQAVAFWCDPISGHATLYWYRQILGQGPELLVQFQDESVVDDSQLPKDRFSAERLKGVDSTLKIQPAELGDSAMYLCASSLFGLETQYFGPGTRLLVL.

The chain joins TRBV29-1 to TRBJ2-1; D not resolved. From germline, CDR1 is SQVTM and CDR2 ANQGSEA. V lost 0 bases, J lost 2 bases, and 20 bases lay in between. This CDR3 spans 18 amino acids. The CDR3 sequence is CSVEDSSRKQLPYNEQFF. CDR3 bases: TGCAGCGTTGAAGATAGTTCGCGGAAACAGCTCCCCTACAATGAGCAGTTCTTC.

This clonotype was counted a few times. Written as DNA, the CDR3 is TGCGCCAGCAGTGGGGGTCTAGATCAGCCCCAGCATTTT. It codes for CASSGGLDQPQHF. V gene TRBV10-1 combines with J gene TRBJ1-5, with no clear D. Trimming removed 4 bases at V and 5 bases at J, with 9 bases between. Germline CDR1 and CDR2: WNHNN and SYGVQD (reference sequence). The CDR3 contains 13 residues.

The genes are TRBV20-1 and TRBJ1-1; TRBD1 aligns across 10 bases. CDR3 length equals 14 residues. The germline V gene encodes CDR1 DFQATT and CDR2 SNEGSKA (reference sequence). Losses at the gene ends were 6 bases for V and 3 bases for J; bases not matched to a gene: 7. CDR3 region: CSAPWTGGDTEAFF. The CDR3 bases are TGCAGTGCCCCTTGGACAGGGGGAGACACTGAAGCTTTCTTT.

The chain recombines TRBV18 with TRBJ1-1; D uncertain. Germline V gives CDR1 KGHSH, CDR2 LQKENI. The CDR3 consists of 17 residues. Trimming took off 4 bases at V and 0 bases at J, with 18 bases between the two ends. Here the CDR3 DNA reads TGTGCCAGCTCACAACTAGCACCCGGCAGCTTGAACACTGAAGCTTTCTTT. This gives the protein CASSQLAPGSLNTEAFF.

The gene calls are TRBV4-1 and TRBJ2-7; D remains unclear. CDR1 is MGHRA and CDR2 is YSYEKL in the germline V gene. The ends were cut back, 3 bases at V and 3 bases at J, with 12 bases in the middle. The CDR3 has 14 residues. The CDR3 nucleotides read TGCGCCAGCAGCCAGCCGGGTAAGGTCTACGAGCAGTACTTC. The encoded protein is CASSQPGKVYEQYF.

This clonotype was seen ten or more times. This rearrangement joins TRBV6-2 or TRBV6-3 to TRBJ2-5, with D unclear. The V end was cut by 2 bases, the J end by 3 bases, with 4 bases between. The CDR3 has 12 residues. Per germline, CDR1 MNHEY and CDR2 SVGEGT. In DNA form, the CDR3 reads TGTGCCAGCAGTTACGGGGAAGAGACCCAGTACTTC. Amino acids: CASSYGEETQYF.

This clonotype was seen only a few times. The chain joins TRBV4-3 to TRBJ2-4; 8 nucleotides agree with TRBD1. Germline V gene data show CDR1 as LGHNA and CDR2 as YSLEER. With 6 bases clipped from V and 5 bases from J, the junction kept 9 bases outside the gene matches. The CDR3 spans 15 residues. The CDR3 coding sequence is TGCGCCAGCAGTCGGAGACAGGGGCGAGAAAACATTCAGTACTTC. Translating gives CASSRRQGRENIQYF.

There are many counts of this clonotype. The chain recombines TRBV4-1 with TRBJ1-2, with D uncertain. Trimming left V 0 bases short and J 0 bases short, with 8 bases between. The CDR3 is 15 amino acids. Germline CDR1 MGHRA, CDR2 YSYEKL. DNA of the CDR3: TGCGCCAGCAGCCAAGATAGTTTGACTAACTATGGCTACACCTTC. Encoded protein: CASSQDSLTNYGYTF.

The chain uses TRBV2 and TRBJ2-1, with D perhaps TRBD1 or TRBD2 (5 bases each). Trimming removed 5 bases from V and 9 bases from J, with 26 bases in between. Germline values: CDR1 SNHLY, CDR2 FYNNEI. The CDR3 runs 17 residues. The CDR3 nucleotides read TGTGCCAGCAGTTACGCCCGAGGGGACCCCAACGTCAGTGAGCAGTTCTTC. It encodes CASSYARGDPNVSEQFF.

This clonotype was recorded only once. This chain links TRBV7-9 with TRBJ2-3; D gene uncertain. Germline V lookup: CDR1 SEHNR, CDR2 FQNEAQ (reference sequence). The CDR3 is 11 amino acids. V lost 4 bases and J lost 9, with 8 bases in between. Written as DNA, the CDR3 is TGTGCCAGCAGCTCTCTAAGGACGCAGTATTTT. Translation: CASSSLRTQYF.

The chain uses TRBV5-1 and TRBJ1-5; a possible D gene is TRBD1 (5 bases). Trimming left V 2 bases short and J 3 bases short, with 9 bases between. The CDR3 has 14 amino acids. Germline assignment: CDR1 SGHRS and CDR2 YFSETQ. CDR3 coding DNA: TGCGCCAGCAGCTTTAGACAGTACAATCAGCCCCAGCATTTT. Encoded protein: CASSFRQYNQPQHF.

The CDR3 DNA reads TGTGCCAGCAGCGGGCCAGGCACAGATACGCAGTATTTT. Protein sequence: CASSGPGTDTQYF. J is TRBJ2-3 and V is TRBV12-3 or TRBV12-4; no clear D gene. This CDR3 has 13 residues. V shed 6 bases and J shed 1 base, with 8 bases lying between them.

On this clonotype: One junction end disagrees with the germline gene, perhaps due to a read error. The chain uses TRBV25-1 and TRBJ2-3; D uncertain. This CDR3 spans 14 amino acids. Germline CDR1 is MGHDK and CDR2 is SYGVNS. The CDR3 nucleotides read TGTGTCAGCAGTGGGCTGATGGGTACAGATACGCAGTATTTT. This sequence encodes CVSSGLMGTDTQYF.

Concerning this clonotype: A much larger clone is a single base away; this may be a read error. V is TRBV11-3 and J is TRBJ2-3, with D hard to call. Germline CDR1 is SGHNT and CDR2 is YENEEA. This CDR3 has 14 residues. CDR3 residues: CACSLGPITDTQYF. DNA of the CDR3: TGTGCCTGCAGCTTAGGGCCAATCACAGATACGCAGTATTTT.

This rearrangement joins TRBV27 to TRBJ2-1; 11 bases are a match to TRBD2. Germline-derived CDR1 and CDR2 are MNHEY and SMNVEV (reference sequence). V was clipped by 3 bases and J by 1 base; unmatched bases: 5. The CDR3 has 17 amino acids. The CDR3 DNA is TGTGCCAGCAGTTTTTTGGGGACTAGCGGTTCCTACAATGAGCAGTTCTTC. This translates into CASSFLGTSGSYNEQFF.

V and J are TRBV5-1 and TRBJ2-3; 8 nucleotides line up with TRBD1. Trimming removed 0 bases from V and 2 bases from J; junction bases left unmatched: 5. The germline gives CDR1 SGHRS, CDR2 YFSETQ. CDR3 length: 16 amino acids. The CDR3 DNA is TGCGCCAGCAGCTTGGTTAGGACAGGGACCACAGATACGCAGTATTTT. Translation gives CASSLVRTGTTDTQYF.

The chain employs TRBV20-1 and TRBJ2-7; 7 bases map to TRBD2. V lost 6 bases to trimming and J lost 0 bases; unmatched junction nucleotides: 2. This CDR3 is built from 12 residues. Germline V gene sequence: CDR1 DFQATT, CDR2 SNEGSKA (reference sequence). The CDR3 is CSAGGTSYEQYF. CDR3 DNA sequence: TGCAGTGCGGGAGGGACCTCCTACGAGCAGTACTTC.

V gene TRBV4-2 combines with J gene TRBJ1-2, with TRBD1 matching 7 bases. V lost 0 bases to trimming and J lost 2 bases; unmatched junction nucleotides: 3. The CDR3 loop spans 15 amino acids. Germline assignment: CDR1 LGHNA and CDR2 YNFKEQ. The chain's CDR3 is CASSQDRDRNYGYTF. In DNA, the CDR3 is TGTGCCAGCAGCCAAGATAGGGACAGAAACTATGGCTACACCTTC.